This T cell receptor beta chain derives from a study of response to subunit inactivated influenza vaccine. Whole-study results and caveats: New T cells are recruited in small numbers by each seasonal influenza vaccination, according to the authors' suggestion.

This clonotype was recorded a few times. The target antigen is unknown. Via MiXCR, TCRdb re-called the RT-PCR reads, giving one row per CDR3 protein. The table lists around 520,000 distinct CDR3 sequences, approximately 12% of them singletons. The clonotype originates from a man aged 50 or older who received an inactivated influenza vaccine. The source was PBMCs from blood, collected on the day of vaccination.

The CDR3 loop is CASSSLLAGYGYTF. CDR3 coding DNA: TGTGCCAGCAGTTCCCTATTAGCTGGCTATGGCTACACCTTC. The V call is TRBV12-3 or TRBV12-4, the J call TRBJ1-2; D gene unclear. V was shortened by 4 bases and J by 4 bases, with 13 bases between the two germline ends. The CDR3 totals 14 residues.